This entry concerns a single T cell receptor beta chain. Germline lookup yields CDR1 MRHNA and CDR2 SNTAGT. This CDR3 spans 13 amino acids. The V segment lost 8 bases and the J segment 4 bases; nucleotides outside the gene matches: 4. The data originate from a study of radiotherapy plus CTLA-4 blockade in lung cancer. The assay was immunoSEQ multiplex PCR, and TCRdb's table has in-frame clones only and misses some. Of 90,000 to 150,000 clones in the sample, roughly 74% are singletons; the top ten hold roughly 5.3%. The TCR sequence derives from a human donor with non-small cell lung cancer who had a partial response to radiotherapy plus ipilimumab. The chain links TRBV6-4 to TRBJ2-3, with 9 bases matching TRBD1. The sequences come from peripheral blood, collected from a patient treated with radiotherapy plus ipilimumab. The CDR3 nucleotides read TGTGCCAGCGGGGACAGGGAGGCAGATACGCAGTATTTT. Encoded protein: CASGDREADTQYF.